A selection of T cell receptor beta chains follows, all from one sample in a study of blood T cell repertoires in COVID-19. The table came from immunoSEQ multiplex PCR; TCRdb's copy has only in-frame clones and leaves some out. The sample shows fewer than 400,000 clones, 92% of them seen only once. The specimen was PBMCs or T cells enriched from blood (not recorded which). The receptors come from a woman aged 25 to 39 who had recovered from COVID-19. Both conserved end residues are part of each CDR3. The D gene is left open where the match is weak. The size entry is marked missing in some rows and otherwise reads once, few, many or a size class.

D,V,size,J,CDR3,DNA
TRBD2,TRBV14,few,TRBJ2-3,CASSQAGLGPSDTQYF,TGTGCCAGCAGCCAAGCGGGACTAGGTCCGTCAGATACGCAGTATTTT
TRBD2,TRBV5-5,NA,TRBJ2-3,CASSLALAGDSSDTQYF,TGTGCCAGCAGCTTGGCACTAGCGGGAGACTCCTCAGATACGCAGTATTTT
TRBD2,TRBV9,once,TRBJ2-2,CASSPRRLAGAGELFF,TGTGCCAGCAGCCCAAGAAGACTAGCGGGAGCCGGGGAGCTGTTTTTT
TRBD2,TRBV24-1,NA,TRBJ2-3,CATSDPRLAGGSTDTQYF,TGTGCCACCAGTGATCCCCGACTAGCGGGAGGGAGCACAGATACGCAGTATTTT
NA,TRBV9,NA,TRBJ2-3,CASSVAGGDPDTQYF,TGTGCCAGCAGCGTAGCTGGCGGGGATCCAGATACGCAGTATTTT
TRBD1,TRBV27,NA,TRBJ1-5,CASSPTGGRQPQHF,TGTGCCAGCAGCCCGACAGGGGGCAGGCAGCCCCAGCATTTT
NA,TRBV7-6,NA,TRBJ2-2,CASSPPQVPGELFF,TGTGCCAGCAGCCCCCCCCAGGTGCCCGGGGAGCTGTTTTTT
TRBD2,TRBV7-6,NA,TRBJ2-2,CASSLTGRAGRTGELFF,TGTGCCAGCAGCTTAACTGGTAGAGCGGGGCGGACCGGGGAGCTGTTTTTT
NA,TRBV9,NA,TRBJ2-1,CASSVEGGGSYNEQFF,TGTGCCAGCAGCGTAGAAGGCGGCGGCTCCTACAATGAGCAGTTCTTC
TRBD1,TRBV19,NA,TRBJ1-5,CASSIGVTGRLPQHF,TGTGCCAGTAGTATTGGGGTGACAGGGCGGCTGCCCCAGCATTTT
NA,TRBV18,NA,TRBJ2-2,CASSPPGLNTGELFF,TGTGCCAGCTCACCTCCGGGTCTCAACACCGGGGAGCTGTTTTTT
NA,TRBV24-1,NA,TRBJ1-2,CATSENGRNGYTF,TGTGCCACCAGTGAAAACGGGAGGAATGGCTACACCTTC
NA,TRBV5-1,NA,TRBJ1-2,CASSSGLRYTF,TGCGCCAGCAGCTCAGGGCTCCGCTACACCTTC
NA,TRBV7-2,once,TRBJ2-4,CASSLGNGGNIQYF,TGTGCCAGCAGCTTAGGTAATGGCGGAAACATTCAGTACTTC
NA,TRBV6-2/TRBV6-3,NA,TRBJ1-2,CASSYAGRPRYGYTF,TGTGCCAGCAGTTACGCGGGCAGGCCGCGATATGGCTACACCTTC
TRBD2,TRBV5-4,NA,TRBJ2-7,CASSFSGGYEQYF,TGTGCCAGCAGCTTTAGCGGGGGTTACGAGCAGTACTTC
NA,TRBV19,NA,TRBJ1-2,CASSIGGTYGYTF,TGTGCCAGTAGTATCGGGGGTACATATGGCTACACCTTC
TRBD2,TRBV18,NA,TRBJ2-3,CASSPLAGGQDTQYF,TGTGCCAGCTCACCGCTAGCGGGAGGTCAAGATACGCAGTATTTT
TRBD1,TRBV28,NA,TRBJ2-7,CASSALKGNRGNEQYF,TGTGCCAGCAGTGCTCTCAAGGGAAACAGGGGCAACGAGCAGTACTTC
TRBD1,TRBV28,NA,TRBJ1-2,CASSLLGRGADNYGYTF,TGTGCCAGCAGTTTATTGGGCAGGGGGGCAGATAACTATGGCTACACCTTC
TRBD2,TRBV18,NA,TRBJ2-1,CASSQRAGTSYNEQFF,TGTGCCAGCTCACAGCGAGCGGGAACCTCCTACAATGAGCAGTTCTTC
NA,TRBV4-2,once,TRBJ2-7,CASSQAYEYEQYF,TGTGCCAGCAGCCAAGCATATGAGTACGAGCAGTACTTC
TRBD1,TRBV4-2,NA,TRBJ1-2,CASSLQGRDGYTF,TGTGCCAGCAGCCTACAGGGGCGGGATGGCTACACCTTC
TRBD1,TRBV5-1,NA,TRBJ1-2,CASSLGDRDDYGYTF,TGCGCCAGCAGCTTGGGGGACAGGGATGACTATGGCTACACCTTC
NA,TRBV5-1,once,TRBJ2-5,CASSSRGDPGGAQYF,TGCGCCAGCAGCTCCAGGGGGGATCCCGGGGGGGCCCAGTACTTC
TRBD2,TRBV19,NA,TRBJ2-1,CASSVRTSGRPPRQFF,TGTGCCAGTAGTGTAAGGACTAGCGGGCGCCCCCCCAGGCAGTTCTTC
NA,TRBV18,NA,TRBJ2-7,CASSPLDGSEQYF,TGTGCCAGCTCCCCCCTCGACGGGTCCGAGCAGTACTTC
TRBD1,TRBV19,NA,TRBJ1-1,CASSTRDRANTEAFF,TGTGCCAGTAGTACCCGGGACAGAGCGAACACTGAAGCTTTCTTT